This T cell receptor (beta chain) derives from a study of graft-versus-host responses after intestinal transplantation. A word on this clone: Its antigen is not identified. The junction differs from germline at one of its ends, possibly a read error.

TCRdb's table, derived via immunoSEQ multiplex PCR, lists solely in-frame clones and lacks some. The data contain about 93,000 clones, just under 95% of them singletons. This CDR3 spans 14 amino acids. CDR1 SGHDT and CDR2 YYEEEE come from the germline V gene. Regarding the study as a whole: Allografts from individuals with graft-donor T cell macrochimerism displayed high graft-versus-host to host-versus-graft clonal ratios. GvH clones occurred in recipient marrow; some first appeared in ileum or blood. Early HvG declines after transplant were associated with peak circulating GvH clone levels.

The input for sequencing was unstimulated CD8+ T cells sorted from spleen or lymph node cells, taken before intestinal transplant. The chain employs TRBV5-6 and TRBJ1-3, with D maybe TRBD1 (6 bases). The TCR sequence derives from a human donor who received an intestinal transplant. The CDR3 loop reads CTSRVQGSGNTIYF. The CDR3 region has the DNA TGTACCAGCAGGGTACAGGGAAGTGGAAACACCATATATTTT.